This T cell receptor (beta chain) derives from a study of cytomegalovirus exposure and HLA in healthy donors. Study-wide points: The investigators catalogued 150 to 200 TCR beta chains as cytomegalovirus-associated. Researchers had no immune exposure information except CMV serostatus available. Within a later analysis, the majority of CMV-associated TCR beta chains appeared HLA-restricted. Using a false discovery rate of 0.05, a later analysis showed that some 16,000 TCR beta sequences were associated with HLA alleles.

About this clone itself: Its specificity is unknown.

V shed 5 bases and J 4 bases; nucleotides not matched to a gene: 8. CDR1 is SGHNT and CDR2 is YENEEA in the germline V gene. The CDR3 totals 16 residues. The PCR ran on 60 Vbeta and 13 Jbeta primers. Profiled with immunoSEQ multiplex PCR; TCRdb holds only in-frame clones, not every one. The sample gives 45,000 to 55,000 clones, around 52% of which show up once; 10% to 15% is in the top ten. This sequence was found in a human donor in good health. This chain connects TRBV11-3 to TRBJ2-3; 11 positions match TRBD2. What was sequenced was PBMCs. Here the CDR3 DNA reads TGTGCCAGCAGCCACCGACTAGCGGGGAGTGCAGATACGCAGTATTTT. Amino acid sequence: CASSHRLAGSADTQYF.